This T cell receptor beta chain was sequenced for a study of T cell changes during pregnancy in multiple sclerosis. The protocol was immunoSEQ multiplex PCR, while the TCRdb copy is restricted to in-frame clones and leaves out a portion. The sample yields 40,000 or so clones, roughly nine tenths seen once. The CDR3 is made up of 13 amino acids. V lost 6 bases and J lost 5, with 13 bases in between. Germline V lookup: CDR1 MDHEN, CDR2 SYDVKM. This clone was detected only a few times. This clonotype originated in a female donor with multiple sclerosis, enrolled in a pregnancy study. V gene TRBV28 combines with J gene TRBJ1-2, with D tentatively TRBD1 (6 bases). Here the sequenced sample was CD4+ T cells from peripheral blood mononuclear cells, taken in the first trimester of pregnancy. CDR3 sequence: CASRTDRRYGYTF. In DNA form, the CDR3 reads TGTGCCAGCAGGACCGACAGGAGGTATGGCTACACCTTC.